The 27 T cell receptor beta chains presented below share a single source sample, sequenced in a study of spatial heterogeneity in lung cancer. This sample's time point: sample taken at primary tumor resection. Whole RNA, which was extracted from tumor, nontumor lung tissue or frozen PBMC, was sequenced without any cell sorting. Each CDR3 protein is one row after TCRdb ran MiXCR on the 5' RACE reads. The table records some 87,000 distinct CDR3 sequences, 7.5% to 10% of them present only once. Sequencing used PBMCs, obtained at surgery. The source is a male donor with early-stage non-small cell lung cancer.

V is TRBV29-1 and J is TRBJ2-1, with D uncertain. Germline CDR1 and CDR2: SQVTM and ANQGSEA. The V end was cut by 0 bases, the J end by 7 bases, with 10 bases between. The CDR3 extends over 13 amino acids. CDR3 amino acids: CSVEDHLKNEQFF. For the CDR3, the DNA is TGCAGCGTTGAAGATCATCTTAAGAATGAGCAGTTCTTC.

This clonotype was counted between two and nine times. The chain is built from TRBV7-3 and TRBJ2-5, with D maybe TRBD1 (6 bases). Germline values: CDR1 SGHTA, CDR2 FQGTGA. Trimming removed 0 bases from V and 5 bases from J, with 13 bases in between. The CDR3 has 15 amino acids. The CDR3 DNA reads as TGTGCCAGCAGCTTAACCCCAGGGGATAGGGAGACCCAGTACTTC. As protein: CASSLTPGDRETQYF.

In nucleotides, the CDR3 is TGCAGTGCTAGAGATCCAGGGGGCGCTGGGGATACGCAGTATTTT. Its protein is CSARDPGGAGDTQYF. This chain joins TRBV20-1 and TRBJ2-3, with 8 bases fitting TRBD1. Germline CDR1 and CDR2: DFQATT and SNEGSKA (reference sequence). This CDR3 spans 15 amino acids. J gave up 6 bases and V 0 bases, and 8 bases lay outside the gene matches.

The CDR3 loop is CSAVVNTEAFF. CDR3 nucleotide sequence: TGCAGTGCCGTTGTGAACACTGAAGCTTTCTTT. V and J are TRBV20-1 and TRBJ1-1; D is ambiguous. Germline-derived CDR1 and CDR2 are DFQATT and SNEGSKA (reference sequence). There are 11 residues in the CDR3. Trimming pared 6 bases from V and 0 bases from J, leaving 5 bases between.

There are many counts of this clonotype. The chain joins TRBV6-5 to TRBJ1-5; TRBD1 might be the D (5 bases). This CDR3 has 16 residues. Trimming took off 6 bases at V and 0 bases at J, with 15 bases between the two ends. Germline V lookup: CDR1 MNHEY, CDR2 SVGAGI. In DNA, the CDR3 is TGTGCCAGCAGCCCCGACAGCGGACATAGCAATCAGCCCCAGCATTTT. Its protein is CASSPDSGHSNQPQHF.

This clonotype appeared many times. The V gene is TRBV2, the J gene TRBJ1-5, with D possibly TRBD1 on 6 matching bases. CDR3 size: 13 residues. The germline CDR1 and CDR2 sequences are SNHLY and FYNNEI. Deletions cut 8 bases from V and 7 bases from J, with 15 bases between. The CDR3 region is CASQGQSNQPQHF. DNA for the CDR3: TGTGCCAGCCAAGGACAGAGTAACCAGCCCCAGCATTTT.

The sample holds a few counts of this clonotype. The V call is TRBV11-3, the J call TRBJ2-3; tentative D call: TRBD2 (6 bases). V was shortened by 0 bases and J by 3 bases, with 10 bases between the two germline ends. The CDR3 length is 15 residues. Germline lookup yields CDR1 SGHNT and CDR2 YENEEA. CDR3 residues: CASSLDGTRTDTQYF. The CDR3 region has the DNA TGTGCCAGCAGCTTAGATGGGACTCGGACAGATACGCAGTATTTT.

CDR3 region: CAHRAGISNTEAFF. CDR3 sequence (DNA): TGTGCCCACCGGGCCGGGATCTCGAACACTGAAGCTTTCTTT. The chain joins TRBV10-3 to TRBJ1-1; D is undetermined. There are 14 residues in the CDR3. V dropped 11 bases and J dropped 1 base, with 17 bases sitting between them. Per the germline V gene, CDR1 is ENHRY and CDR2 is SYGVKD.

This clonotype was seen ten or more times. The chain links TRBV5-1 to TRBJ1-4; TRBD1 aligns across 8 bases. The CDR3 has 15 amino acids. After removal of 0 bases from V and 7 bases from J, the junction contained 5 bases not matched to a gene. Germline lookup yields CDR1 SGHRS and CDR2 YFSETQ. The CDR3 sequence is CASSLDGQGPEKLFF. CDR3 bases: TGCGCCAGCAGCTTGGACGGACAGGGTCCTGAAAAACTGTTTTTT.

This clonotype has a handful of counts. The V gene is TRBV5-1, the J gene TRBJ2-1; 14 bases fit TRBD2. Germline CDR1 SGHRS, CDR2 YFSETQ. The J segment lost 6 bases and the V segment lost 4 bases, leaving 9 bases of the junction unmatched. CDR3 length equals 17 residues. CDR3: CASSGTSGSRGFNEQFF. The CDR3 region has the DNA TGCGCCAGCAGCGGGACTAGCGGGAGTAGGGGATTCAATGAGCAGTTCTTC.

This chain connects TRBV4-3 to TRBJ2-7, with a possible D match to TRBD2 (5 bases). The germline V gene encodes CDR1 LGHNA and CDR2 YSLEER. The CDR3 consists of 14 residues. The germline V and J ends were trimmed by 0 bases and 3 bases, with 9 bases remaining between them. CDR3 sequence reads: CASSQDREIYEQYF. CDR3 nucleotide sequence: TGCGCCAGCAGCCAAGATAGGGAGATCTACGAGCAGTACTTC.

This chain joins TRBV28 and TRBJ1-3, with no clear D. CDR3 length: 12 residues. V shed 4 bases and J shed 5 bases, with 6 bases lying between them. Germline CDR1 reads MDHEN; CDR2 reads SYDVKM. CDR3 sequence: CASSSDRNTIYF. The CDR3 coding sequence is TGTGCCAGCAGTTCCGATAGAAACACCATATATTTT.

V and J are TRBV24-1 and TRBJ2-1; a weak D match, TRBD2 (6 bases). The germline V and J ends were trimmed by 2 bases and 4 bases, with 14 bases remaining between them. Germline-derived CDR1 and CDR2 are KGHDR and SFDVKD. The CDR3 is 16 residues long. The DNA for the CDR3 is TGTGCCACCAGTGATTCCAGCGGAGGGGTTTACAATGAGCAGTTCTTC. Translating gives CATSDSSGGVYNEQFF.

Many counts were recorded for this clonotype. The V gene is TRBV5-1, the J gene TRBJ2-7, with 8 bases aligning to TRBD1. The CDR3 is 15 residues long. V shed 0 bases and J 4 bases; nucleotides not matched to a gene: 6. Per the germline V gene, CDR1 is SGHRS and CDR2 is YFSETQ. The CDR3 sequence: CASSLVVQGAYEQYF. CDR3 coding DNA: TGCGCCAGCAGCTTGGTTGTTCAGGGGGCTTACGAGCAGTACTTC.

The chain joins TRBV11-2 to TRBJ2-1, with TRBD1 identical over 8 bases. V gave up 5 bases and J gave up 8 bases; unmatched junction bases: 5. There are 13 residues in the CDR3. From germline, CDR1 is SGHAT and CDR2 FQNNGV. CDR3 bases: TGTGCCAGCAGCCAGGACAGGGAGGATGAGCAGTTCTTC. It translates to CASSQDREDEQFF.

This clonotype appeared many times. The chain links TRBV7-3 to TRBJ2-1; 14 nucleotides agree with TRBD2. Germline V gene data show CDR1 as SGHTA and CDR2 as FQGTGA. The CDR3 has 19 amino acids. V trimming: 0 bases; J trimming: 6 bases; junction bases outside the gene matches: 10. The CDR3: CASSLTGSGLAGGSNEQFF. The CDR3 region has the DNA TGTGCCAGCAGCTTAACGGGGTCCGGACTAGCGGGAGGATCCAATGAGCAGTTCTTC.

The V gene is TRBV7-9, the J gene TRBJ2-5; TRBD1 agrees at 7 bases. The junction had 4 bases not matched to a gene; V was cut back by 3 bases and J by 9 bases. This CDR3 is built from 12 residues. The germline gives CDR1 SEHNR, CDR2 FQNEAQ (reference sequence). CDR3 nucleotide sequence: TGTGCCAGCAGCTTGTCTCAGGGGGCCCAGTACTTC. It is translated as CASSLSQGAQYF.

This chain uses TRBV7-2 with TRBJ1-5; maybe TRBD1 (5 bases). This CDR3 spans 13 amino acids. Trimming removed 5 bases at V and 6 bases at J, with 11 bases between. CDR1 and CDR2 (germline): SGHTA, FQGNSA. The CDR3 loop is CASSPGRGQPQHF. The DNA of the CDR3 is TGTGCCAGCAGCCCCGGGAGGGGTCAGCCCCAGCATTTT.

This chain connects TRBV12-3 or TRBV12-4 to TRBJ2-2, with a weak D call TRBD2 (5 bases). The V end was cut by 2 bases, the J end by 5 bases, with 6 bases between. The CDR3 covers 13 residues. CDR3 sequence: CASSLQRTGELFF. In nucleotides, the CDR3 is TGTGCCAGCAGTTTACAGCGGACCGGGGAGCTGTTTTTT.

This clonotype was counted ten times or more. The J gene is TRBJ2-1, the V gene TRBV12-3 or TRBV12-4; 7 bases align to TRBD1. The CDR3 spans 15 residues. V lost 6 bases, J lost 6 bases, and 11 bases stayed unmatched. DNA of the CDR3: TGTGCCAGCAGCCCCGACAGGGCATGGGGCAATGAGCAGTTCTTC. Protein product: CASSPDRAWGNEQFF.

Only a few counts were recorded for this clonotype. The rearrangement uses TRBV5-1 and TRBJ2-7; tentative D call: TRBD1 (5 bases). The CDR3 consists of 15 residues. V was trimmed by 6 bases and J by 0 bases, leaving 16 bases between them. Germline CDR1 is SGHRS and CDR2 is YFSETQ. The CDR3 bases are TGCGCCAGCATCACTGACAGCCGTCGCTCCTACGAGCAGTACTTC. Amino acid sequence: CASITDSRRSYEQYF.

This clonotype occurred a few times. The V and J genes are TRBV29-1 and TRBJ1-2, with D tentatively TRBD1 (5 bases). The V gene's germline CDR1 is SQVTM and CDR2 ANQGSEA. Trimming shortened V by 4 bases and J by 3 bases, and 18 bases separated the two germline ends. This CDR3 has 15 residues. In DNA form, the CDR3 reads TGCAGCGTTGTTCCGATTCCAGGGTCGGACTATGGCTACACCTTC. It codes for CSVVPIPGSDYGYTF.

This clonotype has a count of ten or more. The CDR3 DNA follows: TGTGCCAGCAGCCACAGGAATTCACCCCTCCACTTT. This codes for CASSHRNSPLHF. The chain couples TRBV3-1 to TRBJ1-6; D not certain. Trimming shortened V by 3 bases and J by 7 bases, and 4 bases separated the two germline ends. CDR1 is LGHDT and CDR2 is YNNKEL in the germline V gene (reference sequence). CDR3 length: 12 amino acids. Complete variable domain (other parts from reference TRBV3-1 and TRBJ1-6): DTAVSQTPKYLVTQMGNDKSIKCEQNLGHDTMYWYKQDSKKFLKIMFSYNNKELIINETVPNRFSPKSPDKAHLNLHINSLELGDSAVYFCASSHRNSPLHFGNGTRLTVT.

This clonotype was observed at least ten times. The DNA of the CDR3 is TGTGCCACCAGTGACAGGGTGAACACTGAAGCTTTCTTT. Amino acids: CATSDRVNTEAFF. The chain carries TRBV24-1 and TRBJ1-1, with a tentative D call TRBD1 (5 bases). Germline loops: CDR1 KGHDR, CDR2 SFDVKD. The length of the CDR3 is 13 residues. Trimming removed 4 bases at V and 0 bases at J, with 5 bases between.

DNA of the CDR3: TGCAGCGTTGAAACTAGCGGGCCGTCCTACGAGCAGTACTTC. Its translation: CSVETSGPSYEQYF. The chain is built from TRBV29-1 and TRBJ2-7; 9 bases agree with TRBD2. V gave up 2 bases and J gave up 1 base; unmatched junction bases: 3. CDR1 SQVTM and CDR2 ANQGSEA come from the germline V gene. This CDR3 is 14 amino acids long.

This clonotype turned up a few times. The chain joins TRBV9 to TRBJ2-7, with 8 bases matching TRBD2. Unmatched junction bases numbered 7, after V lost 3 bases and J lost 2 bases. The CDR3 has 15 amino acids. Germline loops: CDR1 SGDLS, CDR2 YYNGEE. The CDR3 is CASSASEAGAYEQYF. DNA of the CDR3: TGTGCCAGCAGCGCCTCGGAAGCGGGAGCCTACGAGCAGTACTTC.

This clonotype occurred many times. The rearrangement links TRBV5-4 to TRBJ1-2; the D is unclear. V lost 3 bases and J 8 bases, leaving 11 bases between the germline ends. Germline V gives CDR1 SGHNT, CDR2 YYREEE (reference sequence). This CDR3 has 12 amino acids. The CDR3 bases are TGTGCCAGCAGCTCCGGGGTTAGGGGCTACACCTTC. Residues: CASSSGVRGYTF.